One sample yielded the 3 T cell receptor beta chains listed below, sequenced in a study of Graves' ophthalmopathy and Graves' hyperthyroidism. Amplified TCR beta CDR3 regions were obtained using RNA transcripts as template. First-round RT-PCR relied on HTBI primers, and a second-round multiplex PCR came next. In TCRdb, the multiplex PCR reads were re-called with MiXCR into one record per CDR3 protein. Seen here are hundreds of thousands of distinct CDR3 sequences, around a fifth observed once, and the top ten hold roughly 7.4%. The sample comprised peripheral blood. The receptors originated from a woman aged 18-35 years with stable Graves' hyperthyroidism. Some clones in this sample may be carry-over from other donors' samples.

At least ten counts were recorded for this clonotype. The chain joins TRBV6-5 to TRBJ1-1, with 7 bases aligning to TRBD1. CDR1 and CDR2 from the germline V gene are MNHEY and SVGAGI. J lost 2 bases, V lost 2 bases, and 5 bases had no gene match. This CDR3 has 15 amino acids. The CDR3 DNA is TGTGCCAGCAGTTACCTGGGACAGACTAACACTGAAGCTTTCTTT. Its protein product is CASSYLGQTNTEAFF.

This clonotype was counted a few times. The chain carries TRBV20-1 and TRBJ2-7; 9 positions match TRBD2. V trimming: 2 bases; J trimming: 5 bases; junction bases outside the gene matches: 4. The CDR3 totals 13 residues. Per germline, CDR1 DFQATT and CDR2 SNEGSKA (reference sequence). In DNA, the CDR3 is TGCAGTGCTAGATGGACTAGCGACCACGAGCAGTACTTC. Translating gives CSARWTSDHEQYF.

This clonotype was counted many times. V is TRBV7-9 and J is TRBJ2-7; D is unresolved. The CDR3 consists of 13 residues. Germline V gene lookup returns CDR1 SEHNR and CDR2 FQNEAQ (reference sequence). V lost 5 bases to trimming and J lost 3 bases, with 11 bases between them. CDR3 DNA sequence: TGTGCCAGCAGCCCACAGATCAGCTACGAGCAGTACTTC. Residues: CASSPQISYEQYF. Drawing the rest from reference TRBV7-9 and TRBJ2-7, the complete variable domain is DTGVSQNPRHKITKRGQNVTFRCDPISEHNRLYWYRQTLGQGPEFLTYFQNEAQLEKSRLLSDRFSAERPKGSFSTLEIQRTEQGDSAMYLCASSPQISYEQYFGPGTRLTVT.